This T cell receptor (beta chain) comes out of a study of T-cell reconstitution after alpha-beta-depleted transplantation in children. Concerning this clonotype: Its specificity is not known.

Unique molecular identifiers were built into the TCRbeta library. TCRdb re-analysed the PCR reads in MiXCR, keeping a single row per CDR3 protein. Altogether a few hundred thousand distinct CDR3 sequences are present, approximately 30% being singletons, with the ten largest covering just over 35%. Study-wide results and limits: One year after transplant, T-cell counts and diversity came mostly from newly produced T cells.

The TCR comes from a boy in the first two years of life with Wiskott-Aldrich syndrome, due to receive a stem cell transplant. The specimen was PBMCs, collected before TCRalphabeta/CD19-depleted stem cell transplant.

In DNA, the CDR3 is TGTGCCAGCCAAGGGCAGGGGGCTATGAACACTGAAGCTTTCTTT. Translating gives CASQGQGAMNTEAFF. The J gene is TRBJ1-1, the V gene TRBV18, with 8 bases that match TRBD1. This CDR3 comprises 15 residues. CDR1 is KGHSH and CDR2 is LQKENI in the germline V gene. The junction had 8 bases not matched to a gene; V was cut back by 8 bases and J by 0 bases. The full variable domain, its missing parts supplied by reference TRBV18 and TRBJ1-1, is NAGVMQNPRHLVRRRGQEARLRCSPMKGHSHVYWYRQLPEEGLKFMVYLQKENIIDESGMPKERFSAEFPKEGPSILRIQQVVRGDSAAYFCASQGQGAMNTEAFFGQGTRLTVV.